This T cell receptor beta chain was observed in a study of blood T cell repertoires in COVID-19. Study-wide background: Samples representing acute and convalescent COVID-19 were sourced from the United States, Italy and Spain. PBMCs, B-cell-depleted T cells, or T cells provided the cDNA or gDNA that made up the material.

TCRdb keeps only in-frame clones here, not all; method: immunoSEQ multiplex PCR. Of 30,000 or so clones in the sample, around nine tenths were seen once. Specimen: peripheral blood. The sequence came from a man aged 60-69 years with active COVID-19.

The CDR3 DNA reads as TGTGCCAGCAGCTCCTCCTCTGGAAACACCATATATTTT. Translated, it gives CASSSSSGNTIYF. This chain connects TRBV7-3 to TRBJ1-3, with unresolved D. The CDR3 is 13 residues long. The germline V and J ends were trimmed by 4 bases and 0 bases, with 4 bases remaining between them. The germline V gene encodes CDR1 SGHTA and CDR2 FQGTGA.